This record looks at one T cell receptor (beta chain) sequence and its context. The record originates from a study of blood T cell repertoires in COVID-19. On the study more broadly: Sources were T cells, B-cell-depleted T cells, or PBMCs; the material itself was cDNA or gDNA.

This CDR3 comprises 15 residues. Germline V gene data show CDR1 as SQVTM and CDR2 as ANQGSEA. J was trimmed by 0 bases and V by 2 bases; bases with no gene match: 1. Assay used: immunoSEQ multiplex PCR; TCRdb lists only in-frame clones, some missing. This sample has 170,000 or so clones, with around nine tenths found just once. This clonotype was obtained from a man between 50 and 59 years old with acute or convalescent COVID-19. The sample consisted of peripheral blood. The V and J genes are TRBV29-1 and TRBJ2-3, with 11 nucleotides matching TRBD2. The CDR3 region has the DNA TGCAGCGTTGAACGACTAGCGGGAAGCACAGATACGCAGTATTTT. It encodes CSVERLAGSTDTQYF.